The source of this T cell receptor (beta chain) is a study of sequential checkpoint blockade in melanoma. There are 15 residues in the CDR3. Germline V lookup: CDR1 SGHTS, CDR2 YDEGEE. With 5 bases removed from V and 2 bases from J, the gap between germline ends came to 16 bases. Treatment of the sample: randomized to nivolumab then ipilimumab (arm A) or the reverse (arm B). Sequencing used immunoSEQ multiplex PCR; TCRdb keeps in-frame clones, though not all of them. Of about 4,400 clones in the sample, 45% to 60% were seen once. The starting material was CD8+ T cells sorted from blood (inferred from file names), obtained from a patient given nivolumab and ipilimumab in sequence. This TCR was recovered from a human donor with melanoma. The rearrangement uses TRBV5-8 and TRBJ1-1; D remains unclear. CDR3 amino acids: CASSREALENTEAFF. CDR3 sequence (DNA): TGTGCCAGCAGTCGAGAGGCCTTGGAAAACACTGAAGCTTTCTTT.